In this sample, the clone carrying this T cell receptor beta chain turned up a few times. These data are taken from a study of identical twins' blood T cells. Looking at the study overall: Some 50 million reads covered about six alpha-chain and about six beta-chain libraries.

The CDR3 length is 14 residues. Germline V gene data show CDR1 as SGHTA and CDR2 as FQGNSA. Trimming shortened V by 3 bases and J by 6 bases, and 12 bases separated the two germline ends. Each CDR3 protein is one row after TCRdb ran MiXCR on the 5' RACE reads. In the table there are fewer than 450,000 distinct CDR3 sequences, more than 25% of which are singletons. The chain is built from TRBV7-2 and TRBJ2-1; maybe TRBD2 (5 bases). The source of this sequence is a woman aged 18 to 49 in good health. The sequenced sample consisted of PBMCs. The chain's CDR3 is CASSFSSDFNEQFF. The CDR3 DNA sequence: TGTGCCAGCAGCTTCTCATCGGACTTCAATGAGCAGTTCTTC.